The rows below give T cell receptor beta chains drawn from one sample of a study of T cell responses to AZD1222 COVID-19 vaccine. Using immunoSEQ multiplex PCR, the repertoire was profiled, and TCRdb retains in-frame clones only, with some absent. The table has about 110,000 clones, over 75% seen once. The sequenced sample was peripheral blood, obtained on day 0 of AZD1222 vaccination. These receptors all stem from an adult in good health. Each CDR3 is given with its conserved first and last residue. Each record gives: D gene, J gene, V gene, clone size, CDR3 protein, CDR3 DNA. A D gene is named only where the DNA matches it firmly. Size values are once, few and many counts, or a class for expanded clones, and some rows have none.

NA | TRBJ2-2 | TRBV10-3 | NA | CALSRARAGELFF | TGTGCCCTCTCCCGTGCTCGGGCCGGGGAGCTGTTTTTT
NA | TRBJ1-1 | TRBV11-3 | once | CASSLEGSAEAFF | TGTGCCAGCAGCTTGGAAGGGAGCGCTGAAGCTTTCTTT
NA | TRBJ1-1 | TRBV6-5 | NA | CASRVGDTEAFF | TGTGCCAGCAGGGTCGGGGACACTGAAGCTTTCTTT
NA | TRBJ2-5 | TRBV11-2 | NA | CASSLFQGRGETQYF | TGTGCCAGCAGCTTATTCCAGGGACGTGGGGAGACCCAGTACTTC
NA | TRBJ1-1 | TRBV27 | once | CASSLSRNTEAFF | TGTGCCAGCAGTTTATCCAGGAACACTGAAGCTTTCTTT
NA | TRBJ2-3 | TRBV7-8 | once | CASSTYTGTDTQYF | TGTGCCAGCAGCACGTACACCGGCACAGATACGCAGTATTTT
TRBD1 | TRBJ1-2 | TRBV11-2 | NA | CASSLSTGVVSYGYTF | TGTGCCAGCAGCTTATCAACAGGGGTCGTGAGCTATGGCTACACCTTC
TRBD2 | TRBJ2-7 | TRBV10-2 | NA | CASREAGGDEQYF | TGCGCCAGCAGAGAAGCGGGGGGCGACGAGCAGTACTTC
TRBD2 | TRBJ2-5 | TRBV6-5 | NA | CASSSREGGETQYF | TGTGCCAGCAGTTCCCGGGAGGGAGGAGAGACCCAGTACTTC
NA | TRBJ2-1 | TRBV7-6 | NA | CASSYRASSSYNEQFF | TGTGCCAGCAGCTACAGGGCTAGTAGCTCCTACAATGAGCAGTTCTTC
TRBD2 | TRBJ2-1 | TRBV30 | few | CAWSVGLAVEQFF | TGTGCCTGGAGTGTAGGGCTAGCGGTTGAGCAGTTCTTC